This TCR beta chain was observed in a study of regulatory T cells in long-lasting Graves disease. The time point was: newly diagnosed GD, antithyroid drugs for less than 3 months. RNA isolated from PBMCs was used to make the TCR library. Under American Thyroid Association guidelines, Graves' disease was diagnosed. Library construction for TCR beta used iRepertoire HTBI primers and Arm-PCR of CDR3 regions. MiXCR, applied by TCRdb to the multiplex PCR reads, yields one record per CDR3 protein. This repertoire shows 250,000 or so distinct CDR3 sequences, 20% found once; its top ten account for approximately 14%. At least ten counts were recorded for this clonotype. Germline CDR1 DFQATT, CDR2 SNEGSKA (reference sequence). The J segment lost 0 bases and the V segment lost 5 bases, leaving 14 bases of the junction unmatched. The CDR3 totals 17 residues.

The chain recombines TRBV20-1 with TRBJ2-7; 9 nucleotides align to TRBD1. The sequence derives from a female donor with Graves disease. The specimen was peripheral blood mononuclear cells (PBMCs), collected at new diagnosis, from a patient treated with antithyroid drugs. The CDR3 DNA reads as TGCAGTGCTCTGGGACAGGGTAAGGTAACGAGCTCCTACGAGCAGTACTTC. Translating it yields CSALGQGKVTSSYEQYF.